Below, 32 T cell receptor beta chains from the same sample are listed, as sequenced in a study of control samples from healthy donors and cancer patients (TCRdb year 2020). Receptor amplification or capture employed the immunoSEQ multiplex PCR assay. Imported from immuneACCESS, the table was reduced by TCRdb to in-frame sequences with V and J called. These copies leave out some clones; in studies compared against another copy, an unresolved V gene accounts for under half, and the cause of the remainder is not known. The sample yields around 82,000 clones; 75% to 90% were counted once. The top ten clonotypes cover over 5.5% of the sample. The sequencing sample was made of blood. The receptors derive from a man aged 45-60 years in good health.

This clone was seen only once. The V and J genes are TRBV4-2 and TRBJ1-5, with TRBD1 as a possible D gene (5 bases). The V gene lost 4 bases and the J gene lost 0 bases, with 13 bases spanning the gap. The V gene's germline CDR1 is LGHNA and CDR2 YNFKEQ. This CDR3 comprises 16 residues. The CDR3 sequence: CASSPLKTDSNQPQHF. CDR3 nucleotide sequence: TGTGCCAGCAGCCCCCTTAAGACAGATAGCAATCAGCCCCAGCATTTT.

The chain combines TRBV24-1 with TRBJ2-7, with 10 bases lining up with TRBD1. CDR1 is KGHDR, CDR2 SFDVKD, per germline. The CDR3 consists of 17 residues. The V gene end was trimmed by 6 bases and the J gene end by 1 base; junction bases not matched to a gene: 11. The CDR3 spells CATSPTPGQGKSYEQYF. The DNA for the CDR3 is TGTGCCACCAGTCCAACCCCGGGACAGGGGAAGTCCTACGAGCAGTACTTC.

V gene TRBV5-4 combines with J gene TRBJ1-2; D is perhaps TRBD1 (5 bases). The germline V gene has CDR1 SGHNT and CDR2 YYREEE (reference sequence). The CDR3 is 13 residues long. Between the trimmed V and J ends, which lost 4 bases and 4 bases, there was a span of 11 bases. The CDR3 is CASSQTATYGYTF. The CDR3 DNA reads as TGTGCCAGCAGCCAGACAGCTACCTATGGCTACACCTTC.

This chain uses TRBV20-1 with TRBJ1-1; D is possibly TRBD1 (5 bases). This CDR3 region has 11 residues. Trimming left V 0 bases short and J 10 bases short, with 9 bases between. CDR1 and CDR2 (germline): DFQATT, SNEGSKA (reference sequence). The CDR3 region has the DNA TGCAGTGCTAGAGACCCAGGGCTAGCTTTCTTT. Translated, it gives CSARDPGLAFF.

The V and J genes are TRBV5-1 and TRBJ2-2; 9 bases are shared with TRBD1. With 1 base clipped from V and 6 bases from J, the junction kept 4 bases outside the gene matches. The germline gives CDR1 SGHRS, CDR2 YFSETQ. The CDR3 loop spans 15 amino acids. The CDR3 bases are TGCGCCAGCAGCTTGAGACAGGGGGATCCCGGGGAGCTGTTTTTT. Its protein product is CASSLRQGDPGELFF.

This CDR3 reads CASTPGSGGDQYF. In DNA form, the CDR3 reads TGTGCCAGCACCCCGGGGAGCGGCGGGGACCAGTACTTC. V and J are TRBV6-5 and TRBJ2-5, with D tentatively TRBD2 (6 bases). Per germline, CDR1 MNHEY and CDR2 SVGAGI. Deletions cut 7 bases from V and 10 bases from J, with 19 bases between. The CDR3 is 13 residues long.

Here the CDR3 DNA reads TGTGCCTGGAGAATAAGGACAGGGGGTTACTTCTACGAGCAGTACTTC. Protein sequence: CAWRIRTGGYFYEQYF. V is TRBV30 and J is TRBJ2-7; 10 bases line up with TRBD1. This CDR3 spans 16 amino acids. Trimming removed 3 bases from V and 3 bases from J; junction bases left unmatched: 11. Germline loops: CDR1 GTSNPN, CDR2 SVGIG (reference sequence).

The chain is built from TRBV5-1 and TRBJ2-5; 10 bases are a match to TRBD2. Germline values: CDR1 SGHRS, CDR2 YFSETQ. The CDR3 is made up of 17 amino acids. V lost 4 bases, J lost 9 bases, and 18 bases stayed unmatched. The CDR3 coding sequence is TGCGCCAGCAGCCTCCAGCTAGCGGGGGACCCCGGGGTGTCCCAGTACTTC. This sequence encodes CASSLQLAGDPGVSQYF.

The chain joins TRBV2 to TRBJ2-3; 13 bases match TRBD2. Germline values: CDR1 SNHLY, CDR2 FYNNEI. The CDR3 contains 19 residues. Trimming at V came to 5 bases and at J to 0 bases, leaving 11 bases not matched to a gene. DNA of the CDR3: TGTGCCAGCAGTACCCCCTTGACTAGCGGGGGGTTTAGCACAGATACGCAGTATTTT. Its protein is CASSTPLTSGGFSTDTQYF. Filled out from reference TRBV2 and TRBJ2-3, the complete variable domain reads EPEVTQTPSHQVTQMGQEVILRCVPISNHLYFYWYRQILGQKVEFLVSFYNNEISEKSEIFDDQFSVERPDGSNFTLKIRSTKLEDSAMYFCASSTPLTSGGFSTDTQYFGPGTRLTVL.

This chain links TRBV7-2 with TRBJ2-5; 9 bases line up with TRBD2. Germline assignment: CDR1 SGHTA and CDR2 FQGNSA. The CDR3 is made up of 16 amino acids. Germline trimming cut 1 base from V and 5 bases from J; bases unmatched to any gene: 8. Written as DNA, the CDR3 is TGTGCCAGCAGCTTAGGTGCTAGCGGGGTAGGGGAGACCCAGTACTTC. Translation gives CASSLGASGVGETQYF. Variable domain in full (rest from reference TRBV7-2 and TRBJ2-5): GAGVSQSPSNKVTEKGKDVELRCDPISGHTALYWYRQSLGQGLEFLIYFQGNSAPDKSGLPSDRFSAERTGGSVSTLTIQRTQQEDSAVYLCASSLGASGVGETQYFGPGTRLLVL.

This clone was picked up a small number of times. This chain links TRBV10-3 with TRBJ1-5, with D unresolved. The CDR3 covers 14 residues. Germline CDR1 reads ENHRY; CDR2 reads SYGVKD. V lost 6 bases and J 4 bases, leaving 13 bases between the germline ends. In DNA, the CDR3 is TGTGCCATCAGGGCCTCCATGGGGAATCAGCCCCAGCATTTT. Amino acids: CAIRASMGNQPQHF.

The chain uses TRBV6-5 and TRBJ2-7; D might be TRBD2 (7 bases). Germline loops: CDR1 MNHEY, CDR2 SVGAGI. V was clipped by 1 base and J by 5 bases, with 15 bases between them. This CDR3 region has 15 residues. Here the CDR3 reads CASSYYQGGGDEQYF. Written as DNA, the CDR3 is TGTGCCAGCAGTTACTACCAAGGAGGGGGGGACGAGCAGTACTTC.

CDR3 residues: CASSEGAVGNTIYF. The CDR3 DNA reads as TGTGCCAGCAGTGAAGGAGCAGTTGGAAACACCATATATTTT. The chain employs TRBV2 and TRBJ1-3; the D is unclear. CDR1 is SNHLY and CDR2 is FYNNEI in the germline V gene. CDR3 length: 14 residues. Trimming pared 1 base from V and 3 bases from J, leaving 7 bases between.

The V gene is TRBV6-5, the J gene TRBJ1-5; the D gene is possibly TRBD1 (5 bases). Per the germline V gene, CDR1 is MNHEY and CDR2 is SVGAGI. Trimming shortened V by 6 bases and J by 4 bases, and 13 bases separated the two germline ends. The CDR3 sequence is 14 residues long. CDR3 amino acids: CASSPRGRNQPQHF. The CDR3 coding sequence is TGTGCCAGCAGCCCGAGGGGTAGAAATCAGCCCCAGCATTTT.

This chain joins TRBV4-1 and TRBJ1-5, with a tentative D call TRBD1 (5 bases). V gave up 3 bases and J gave up 5 bases, with 11 bases separating them. Germline V lookup: CDR1 MGHRA, CDR2 YSYEKL. The CDR3 runs 14 residues. The CDR3 region has the DNA TGCGCCAGCAGCCATCTTCAGACAGATCAGCCCCAGCATTTT. Amino acids: CASSHLQTDQPQHF.

This clone was recorded only once. The rearrangement links TRBV20-1 to TRBJ2-7; TRBD2 aligns across 12 bases. The V and J ends lost 3 bases and 2 bases, in that order; junction bases with no gene match: 8. The CDR3 has 16 amino acids. Germline CDR1 DFQATT, CDR2 SNEGSKA (reference sequence). The DNA for the CDR3 is TGCAGTGCTAGTCGCCTAGCGGGGGGGACTGCCTACGAGCAGTACTTC. Protein: CSASRLAGGTAYEQYF.

The chain carries TRBV7-2 and TRBJ2-1; D may correspond to TRBD1 or TRBD2 (5 bases each). Looked up from germline, CDR1 is SGHTA and CDR2 is FQGNSA. Deletions cut 5 bases from V and 6 bases from J, with 14 bases between. The CDR3 covers 14 residues. CDR3 DNA sequence: TGTGCCAGCAGCCCCGGGGCCGTGACCAATGAGCAGTTCTTC. Translation gives CASSPGAVTNEQFF.

This CDR3 is CASSHPGQEFMPLHF. CDR3 sequence (DNA): TGTGCCAGCAGCCATCCGGGACAGGAGTTCATGCCCCTCCACTTT. The V gene is TRBV14, the J gene TRBJ1-6; TRBD1 aligns across 8 bases. The CDR3 consists of 15 residues. The germline V gene encodes CDR1 SGHDN and CDR2 FVKESK. V trimming: 3 bases; J trimming: 13 bases; junction bases outside the gene matches: 11.

V usage is TRBV29-1 and J usage is TRBJ2-2; 10 nucleotides agree with TRBD2. Germline trimming cut 7 bases from V and 1 base from J; bases unmatched to any gene: 6. This CDR3 region has 15 residues. The germline CDR1 and CDR2 sequences are SQVTM and ANQGSEA. CDR3 nucleotides: TGCAGCGGGAAGAGCGGGGGGGAGAACACCGGGGAGCTGTTTTTT. Protein sequence: CSGKSGGENTGELFF.

The chain recombines TRBV19 with TRBJ1-5; the match to TRBD1 covers 9 bases. Per germline, CDR1 LNHDA and CDR2 SQIVND (reference sequence). The CDR3 is 15 amino acids. J gave up 3 bases and V 3 bases, and 3 bases lay outside the gene matches. The CDR3 is CASSIDRGTNQPQHF. CDR3 nucleotides: TGTGCCAGTAGTATCGACAGGGGGACCAATCAGCCCCAGCATTTT.

This clone appeared once. This chain connects TRBV7-9 to TRBJ2-7; 7 nucleotides match TRBD1. The V gene's germline CDR1 is SEHNR and CDR2 FQNEAQ (reference sequence). The CDR3 consists of 14 residues. Trimming cost V 1 base and J 5 bases; bases outside gene matches: 5. CDR3 residues: CASSLETGRNEQYF. The CDR3 nucleotides read TGTGCCAGCAGCTTAGAGACAGGGCGCAACGAGCAGTACTTC. The variable domain in full, completed from reference TRBV7-9 and TRBJ2-7, reads DTGVSQNPRHKITKRGQNVTFRCDPISEHNRLYWYRQTLGQGPEFLTYFQNEAQLEKSRLLSDRFSAERPKGSFSTLEIQRTEQGDSAMYLCASSLETGRNEQYFGPGTRLTVT.

DNA of the CDR3: TGCGCCAGCAGCTTACAGGGGGCCCTTAGGGGGGACACTGAAGCTTTCTTT. It specifies CASSLQGALRGDTEAFF. V gene TRBV5-1 combines with J gene TRBJ1-1, with 9 bases matching TRBD1. This CDR3 comprises 17 residues. After removal of 2 bases from V and 3 bases from J, the junction contained 11 bases not matched to a gene. Germline loops: CDR1 SGHRS, CDR2 YFSETQ.

The chain is built from TRBV7-9 and TRBJ2-7, with 7 bases matching TRBD1. The CDR3 has 15 amino acids. The V segment lost 5 bases and the J segment 0 bases; nucleotides outside the gene matches: 7. Per the germline V gene, CDR1 is SEHNR and CDR2 is FQNEAQ (reference sequence). CDR3 nucleotides: TGTGCCAGCAGCACCACCAGGGACAGCTCCTACGAGCAGTACTTC. Its translation is CASSTTRDSSYEQYF.

This clone has more than one count but fewer than ten. This rearrangement joins TRBV24-1 to TRBJ2-5; D unresolved. The CDR3 spans 14 residues. The germline CDR1 and CDR2 sequences are KGHDR and SFDVKD. V was clipped by 1 base and J by 5 bases, with 10 bases between them. CDR3 nucleotides: TGTGCCACCAGTGATTTTGGCCCTAGGGAGACCCAGTACTTC. Translating gives CATSDFGPRETQYF.

This clone occurred a few times. The chain recombines TRBV7-9 with TRBJ1-6, with D unclear. Trimming pared 1 base from V and 0 bases from J, leaving 13 bases between. The V gene's germline CDR1 is SEHNR and CDR2 FQNEAQ (reference sequence). The CDR3 is made up of 18 amino acids. The CDR3 loop reads CASSLGALGISYNSPLHF. CDR3 DNA sequence: TGTGCCAGCAGCTTAGGTGCTTTGGGGATCTCCTATAATTCACCCCTCCACTTT. Complete variable domain (other parts from reference TRBV7-9 and TRBJ1-6): DTGVSQNPRHKITKRGQNVTFRCDPISEHNRLYWYRQTLGQGPEFLTYFQNEAQLEKSRLLSDRFSAERPKGSFSTLEIQRTEQGDSAMYLCASSLGALGISYNSPLHFGNGTRLTVT.

This chain links TRBV25-1 with TRBJ1-6; 7 bases are a match to TRBD1. This CDR3 is 16 amino acids long. After removal of 1 base from V and 7 bases from J, the junction contained 7 bases not matched to a gene. Germline loops: CDR1 MGHDK, CDR2 SYGVNS. In DNA form, the CDR3 reads TGTGCCAGCAGTGAATTGCAGACAGGGCCGAATTCACCCCTCCACTTT. This translates into CASSELQTGPNSPLHF.

The chain employs TRBV6-5 and TRBJ1-6; tentatively, D is TRBD1 (6 bases). CDR1 is MNHEY and CDR2 is SVGAGI in the germline V gene. The CDR3 runs to 16 residues. Trimming took off 4 bases at V and 1 base at J, with 11 bases between the two ends. CDR3 sequence (DNA): TGTGCCAGCAGTTCTACAGGGCTATCCTATAATTCACCCCTCCACTTT. As protein: CASSSTGLSYNSPLHF.

The chain combines TRBV9 with TRBJ2-7; D tentatively reads TRBD1 or TRBD2 (5 bases each). Trimming pared 2 bases from V and 0 bases from J, leaving 12 bases between. CDR3 length: 15 residues. Germline CDR1 is SGDLS and CDR2 is YYNGEE. The CDR3 DNA reads as TGTGCCAGCAGCGTCGACCCAGGGAGCTCCTACGAGCAGTACTTC. Translating it yields CASSVDPGSSYEQYF.

The chain couples TRBV19 to TRBJ1-2, with a weak D call TRBD1 (5 bases). Trimming shortened V by 0 bases and J by 7 bases, and 12 bases separated the two germline ends. Germline CDR1 is LNHDA and CDR2 is SQIVND (reference sequence). The CDR3 totals 14 residues. This CDR3 reads CASSIDGTGSGYTF. The DNA of the CDR3 is TGTGCCAGTAGTATAGATGGGACGGGATCTGGCTACACCTTC.

V usage is TRBV5-1 and J usage is TRBJ2-7; possible D gene TRBD1, 5 bases. CDR3 length: 16 residues. The germline V and J ends were trimmed by 0 bases and 2 bases, with 15 bases remaining between them. In germline, CDR1 is SGHRS, CDR2 YFSETQ. The CDR3: CASSLVVLGQAYEQYF. CDR3 DNA sequence: TGCGCCAGCAGCTTGGTCGTTTTGGGGCAGGCCTACGAGCAGTACTTC.

The chain uses TRBV30 and TRBJ2-1; 12 nucleotides align to TRBD1. The germline V gene has CDR1 GTSNPN and CDR2 SVGIG (reference sequence). V lost 7 bases to trimming and J lost 9 bases; unmatched junction nucleotides: 10. CDR3 length: 14 amino acids. CDR3 coding DNA: TGTGCCTTGTTAGCCGGGACAGGGGGCATTGAGCAGTTCTTC. Its translation: CALLAGTGGIEQFF.

J is TRBJ1-2 and V is TRBV9; 10 bases map to TRBD1. This CDR3 region has 15 residues. Germline CDR1 and CDR2: SGDLS and YYNGEE. V lost 4 bases and J lost 8; bases outside the gene matches: 11. In DNA, the CDR3 is TGTGCCAGCAGCTATAATACCGGGACAGGGGAGGGCTACACCTTC. Translating gives CASSYNTGTGEGYTF.